Below are 10 T cell receptor beta chains sequenced from a single sample in a study of T cells after yellow fever vaccination. Using its own MiXCR run on the 5' RACE reads, TCRdb lists one record per CDR3 protein. The data show some 350,000 distinct CDR3 sequences, under 5% seen once. Sequencing was performed on PBMCs, taken 5 days after the yellow fever booster vaccination. The receptors derive from a man aged 18 to 29 who received the YFV17D yellow fever vaccine.

This clonotype occurred a few times. The chain has TRBV6-6 and TRBJ1-1; TRBD1 might be the D (5 bases). The CDR3 consists of 13 residues. The germline gives CDR1 MNHNY, CDR2 SVGAGI (reference sequence). V was pared by 7 bases and J by 1 base, with 10 bases between. In nucleotides, the CDR3 is TGTGCCAGCACCTGGGGGGGGAACACTGAAGCTTTCTTT. This sequence encodes CASTWGGNTEAFF.

This clonotype turned up a few times. The chain uses TRBV4-3 and TRBJ2-2; possible D gene TRBD2, 6 bases. In germline, CDR1 is LGHNA, CDR2 YSLEER. Trimming stripped 0 bases from V and 1 base from J, with 12 bases between. The length of the CDR3 is 17 residues. This chain's CDR3 is CASSQDLNGGNTGELFF. The CDR3 bases are TGCGCCAGCAGCCAAGATCTGAACGGGGGGAACACCGGGGAGCTGTTTTTT.

This clonotype appeared a few times. J is TRBJ1-4 and V is TRBV27, with D perhaps TRBD1 (6 bases). V gave up 2 bases and J gave up 6 bases, with 13 bases separating them. The CDR3 has 15 amino acids. Germline CDR1 MNHEY, CDR2 SMNVEV (reference sequence). CDR3 protein: CASSLQQGPYEKLFF. As DNA, the CDR3 is TGTGCCAGCAGTTTACAACAGGGTCCCTATGAAAAACTGTTTTTT.

This chain uses TRBV28 with TRBJ2-1; D call uncertain. CDR1 and CDR2 from the germline V gene are MDHEN and SYDVKM. The CDR3 spans 15 residues. V was pared by 5 bases and J by 4 bases, with 15 bases between. The CDR3 nucleotides read TGTGCCAGCAGTACAAGCATGGCAGAGTACAATGAGCAGTTCTTC. Its protein product is CASSTSMAEYNEQFF. Full variable domain (remainder filled in from reference TRBV28 and TRBJ2-1): DVKVTQSSRYLVKRTGEKVFLECVQDMDHENMFWYRQDPGLGLRLIYFSYDVKMKEKGDIPEGYSVSREKKERFSLILESASTNQTSMYLCASSTSMAEYNEQFFGPGTRLTVL.

This clonotype was counted between two and nine times. The chain links TRBV7-9 to TRBJ1-2; possible D gene TRBD1, 5 bases. Germline CDR1 SEHNR, CDR2 FQNEAQ (reference sequence). The CDR3 has 14 amino acids. V shed 2 bases and J shed 4 bases, with 11 bases lying between them. CDR3 sequence: CASSLMGVGYGYTF. The CDR3 DNA is TGTGCCAGCAGCTTAATGGGGGTTGGCTATGGCTACACCTTC.

The rearrangement uses TRBV9 and TRBJ1-6; D is possibly TRBD1 (6 bases). Germline lookup yields CDR1 SGDLS and CDR2 YYNGEE. With 6 bases removed from V and 7 bases from J, the gap between germline ends came to 14 bases. The CDR3 contains 14 residues. As DNA, the CDR3 is TGTGCCAGCACGGTGGGGGCTCAAAATTCACCCCTCCACTTT. Encoded protein: CASTVGAQNSPLHF.

This clonotype occurred many times. V usage is TRBV7-8 and J usage is TRBJ1-4; D might be TRBD1 (5 bases). Germline V lookup: CDR1 SGHVS, CDR2 FQNEAQ. CDR3 size: 13 residues. Trimming pared 9 bases from V and 5 bases from J, leaving 13 bases between. This CDR3 is CASRGFSNEKLFF. Written as DNA, the CDR3 is TGTGCCAGTCGGGGGTTTTCCAATGAAAAACTGTTTTTT.

In this sample, this clonotype turned up a few times. The chain couples TRBV4-3 to TRBJ2-3; 9 bases fit TRBD1. Losses at the gene ends were 3 bases for V and 1 base for J; bases not matched to a gene: 11. The CDR3 is 18 amino acids. Germline V CDR1 and CDR2: LGHNA, YSLEER. The DNA of the CDR3 is TGCGCCAGCAGCCAGGAACACGATAGGACAGGGGGCACAGATACGCAGTATTTT. It translates to CASSQEHDRTGGTDTQYF.

This clonotype was seen more than once but under ten times. The V call is TRBV5-1, the J call TRBJ2-7; no definite D call. The V end lost 7 bases, the J end lost 0 bases, and 14 bases lay between the germline ends. The CDR3 consists of 14 residues. In germline, CDR1 is SGHRS, CDR2 YFSETQ. As DNA, the CDR3 is TGCGCCAGCCGGGTCACGTATAGCTCCTACGAGCAGTACGTC. Its protein is CASRVTYSSYEQYV.

This clonotype was seen more than once but under ten times. V is TRBV7-9 and J is TRBJ1-2; D unresolved. Per the germline V gene, CDR1 is SEHNR and CDR2 is FQNEAQ (reference sequence). The V and J ends lost 1 base and 0 bases respectively, with 15 bases between them. This CDR3 spans 17 amino acids. As DNA, the CDR3 is TGTGCCAGCAGCTTAGAACATGGGTTTCAAGCTAACTATGGCTACACCTTC. Translation: CASSLEHGFQANYGYTF.